Listed below are T cell receptor beta chains from one sample, sequenced in a study of cytomegalovirus exposure and HLA in healthy donors. TCRdb's copy holds only in-frame clones and misses some; the assay was immunoSEQ multiplex PCR. This sample yields roughly 82,000 clones, of which 70% to 75% are seen a single time; more than 5.5% belongs to the top ten. The sample consisted of PBMCs. Receptor source: a woman between 45 and 65 years old in good health and CMV-seropositive. The CDR3 runs from the conserved cysteine through the conserved F or W. The D gene is left open where the match is weak. Some rows mark clone size as missing; the rest say once, few, many or name a class of expanded clone.

J gene: TRBJ2-3
clone size: -
D gene: -
V gene: TRBV11-2
CDR3 protein: CASSPGGFDTQYF
CDR3 DNA: TGTGCCAGCAGCCCTGGGGGGTTCGATACGCAGTATTTT

J gene: TRBJ1-1
clone size: few
D gene: TRBD1
V gene: TRBV9
CDR3 protein: CASSGRQGGANTEAFF
CDR3 DNA: TGTGCCAGCAGCGGTCGACAGGGTGGGGCGAACACTGAAGCTTTCTTT

J gene: TRBJ1-5
clone size: -
D gene: -
V gene: TRBV27
CDR3 protein: CASSSGSNQPQHF
CDR3 DNA: TGTGCCAGCAGTTCGGGTAGCAATCAGCCCCAGCATTTT

J gene: TRBJ1-1
clone size: -
D gene: TRBD1
V gene: TRBV5-6
CDR3 protein: CASSRTGADTEAFF
CDR3 DNA: TGTGCCAGCAGCCGAACAGGGGCTGACACTGAAGCTTTCTTT

J gene: TRBJ2-3
clone size: -
D gene: TRBD2
V gene: TRBV7-6
CDR3 protein: CASSLMASGGFTDTQYF
CDR3 DNA: TGTGCCAGCAGCTTAATGGCTAGCGGGGGATTCACAGATACGCAGTATTTT

J gene: TRBJ2-7
clone size: -
D gene: TRBD2
V gene: TRBV6-6
CDR3 protein: CASSYSTSGSEQYF
CDR3 DNA: TGTGCCAGCAGTTACTCGACTAGCGGGAGCGAGCAGTACTTC

J gene: TRBJ2-7
clone size: -
D gene: TRBD1
V gene: TRBV4-1
CDR3 protein: CASSLNEGTGFYEQYF
CDR3 DNA: TGCGCCAGCAGCCTTAACGAGGGGACAGGGTTCTACGAGCAGTACTTC

J gene: TRBJ2-1
clone size: few
D gene: -
V gene: TRBV28
CDR3 protein: CASISRLYNEQFF
CDR3 DNA: TGTGCCAGCATCAGCCGACTCTACAATGAGCAGTTCTTC

J gene: TRBJ1-1
clone size: -
D gene: TRBD1
V gene: TRBV10-3
CDR3 protein: CAISEPGTGAFF
CDR3 DNA: TGTGCCATCAGTGAGCCGGGGACAGGGGCTTTCTTT

J gene: TRBJ1-4
clone size: -
D gene: TRBD1
V gene: TRBV27
CDR3 protein: CASSQGAANEKLFF
CDR3 DNA: TGTGCCAGCAGTCAGGGGGCAGCTAATGAAAAACTGTTTTTT

J gene: TRBJ2-7
clone size: -
D gene: -
V gene: TRBV5-1
CDR3 protein: CASSGGLYSEQYF
CDR3 DNA: TGCGCCAGCAGCGGGGGACTTTATTCCGAGCAGTACTTC

J gene: TRBJ2-7
clone size: -
D gene: -
V gene: TRBV19
CDR3 protein: CASSKPYRGSSYEQYF
CDR3 DNA: TGTGCCAGTAGTAAACCCTATAGGGGCTCATCCTACGAGCAGTACTTC

J gene: TRBJ1-1
clone size: -
D gene: TRBD1
V gene: TRBV27
CDR3 protein: CASSWGRGQAYTEAFF
CDR3 DNA: TGTGCCAGCAGTTGGGGCAGGGGGCAAGCCTACACTGAAGCTTTCTTT

J gene: TRBJ2-7
clone size: -
D gene: -
V gene: TRBV28
CDR3 protein: CASSPGVSYEQYF
CDR3 DNA: TGTGCCAGCAGTCCCGGGGTCTCCTACGAGCAGTACTTC

J gene: TRBJ2-7
clone size: -
D gene: -
V gene: TRBV29-1
CDR3 protein: CSVEDLDSGYEQYF
CDR3 DNA: TGCAGCGTTGAAGATTTGGACTCGGGGTACGAGCAGTACTTC

J gene: TRBJ2-6
clone size: -
D gene: TRBD1
V gene: TRBV10-3
CDR3 protein: CAITRGTGANVLTF
CDR3 DNA: TGTGCCATCACCAGGGGGACTGGGGCCAACGTCCTGACTTTC

J gene: TRBJ2-1
clone size: -
D gene: TRBD2
V gene: TRBV7-2
CDR3 protein: CASSPPSGSYNEQFF
CDR3 DNA: TGTGCCAGCAGCCCACCTAGCGGATCTTACAATGAGCAGTTCTTC

J gene: TRBJ1-1
clone size: -
D gene: TRBD1
V gene: TRBV25-1
CDR3 protein: CASSGTGGGSEAFF
CDR3 DNA: TGTGCCAGCAGTGGGACAGGGGGCGGATCGGAAGCTTTCTTT

J gene: TRBJ2-2
clone size: -
D gene: -
V gene: TRBV30
CDR3 protein: CAWSVVGLNTGELFF
CDR3 DNA: TGTGCCTGGAGTGTTGTGGGCTTGAACACCGGGGAGCTGTTTTTT

J gene: TRBJ1-2
clone size: -
D gene: -
V gene: TRBV5-4
CDR3 protein: CASSWFNRPVYGYTF
CDR3 DNA: TGTGCCAGCAGCTGGTTTAACAGGCCGGTCTATGGCTACACCTTC

J gene: TRBJ1-5
clone size: -
D gene: TRBD1
V gene: TRBV7-8
CDR3 protein: CASSPAWTGSHQPQHF
CDR3 DNA: TGTGCCAGCAGCCCCGCATGGACAGGGTCACATCAGCCCCAGCATTTT

J gene: TRBJ2-7
clone size: -
D gene: TRBD2
V gene: TRBV5-6
CDR3 protein: CASSFGSGSSYEQYF
CDR3 DNA: TGTGCCAGCAGCTTTGGTAGCGGGAGCTCCTACGAGCAGTACTTC

J gene: TRBJ2-7
clone size: -
D gene: -
V gene: TRBV10-3
CDR3 protein: CAISEIQPLGEQYF
CDR3 DNA: TGTGCCATCAGTGAGATACAGCCTTTGGGCGAGCAGTACTTC

J gene: TRBJ2-1
clone size: -
D gene: TRBD1
V gene: TRBV14
CDR3 protein: CASSYRGNNEQFF
CDR3 DNA: TGTGCCAGCAGCTACAGGGGGAACAATGAGCAGTTCTTC

J gene: TRBJ2-3
clone size: many
D gene: -
V gene: TRBV6-1
CDR3 protein: CASTRLETDTQYF
CDR3 DNA: TGTGCCAGCACTCGGCTAGAAACAGATACGCAGTATTTT

J gene: TRBJ2-7
clone size: few
D gene: TRBD1
V gene: TRBV28
CDR3 protein: CASSLSGGRYEQYF
CDR3 DNA: TGTGCCAGCAGTTTATCAGGGGGCAGGTACGAGCAGTACTTC

J gene: TRBJ2-7
clone size: -
D gene: -
V gene: TRBV19
CDR3 protein: CASSINEGLVAEQYF
CDR3 DNA: TGTGCCAGTAGTATCAACGAAGGCCTTGTAGCCGAGCAGTACTTC

J gene: TRBJ1-4
clone size: -
D gene: TRBD1
V gene: TRBV5-6
CDR3 protein: CASSLGDSRGEKLFF
CDR3 DNA: TGTGCCAGCAGCTTGGGGGACAGTCGAGGTGAAAAACTGTTTTTT

J gene: TRBJ1-1
clone size: -
D gene: TRBD1
V gene: TRBV27
CDR3 protein: CASSLSGTDRVGEAFF
CDR3 DNA: TGTGCCAGCAGTTTATCGGGAACCGACAGGGTTGGTGAAGCTTTCTTT

J gene: TRBJ1-1
clone size: -
D gene: -
V gene: TRBV27
CDR3 protein: CASSPRGARNTEAFF
CDR3 DNA: TGTGCCAGCAGTCCCCGGGGGGCGAGGAACACTGAAGCTTTCTTT

J gene: TRBJ2-5
clone size: once
D gene: TRBD1
V gene: TRBV7-6
CDR3 protein: CASWDRGKKETQYF
CDR3 DNA: TGTGCCAGCTGGGACAGGGGGAAGAAAGAGACCCAGTACTTC

J gene: TRBJ2-5
clone size: few
D gene: -
V gene: TRBV5-1
CDR3 protein: CASSFLGGAPETQYF
CDR3 DNA: TGCGCCAGCAGCTTTTTAGGGGGGGCCCCAGAGACCCAGTACTTC